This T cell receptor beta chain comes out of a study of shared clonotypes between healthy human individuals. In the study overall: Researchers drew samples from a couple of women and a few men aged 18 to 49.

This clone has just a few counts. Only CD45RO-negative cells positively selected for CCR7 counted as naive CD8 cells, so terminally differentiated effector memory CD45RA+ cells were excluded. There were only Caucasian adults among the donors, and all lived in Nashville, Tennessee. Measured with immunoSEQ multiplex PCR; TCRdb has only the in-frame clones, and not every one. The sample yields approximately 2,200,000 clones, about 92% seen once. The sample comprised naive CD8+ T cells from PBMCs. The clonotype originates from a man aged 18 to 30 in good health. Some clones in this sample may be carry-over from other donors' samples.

The CDR3 region is CASSPGGTTEAFF. The DNA of the CDR3 is TGTGCCAGCAGTCCCGGGGGGACCACTGAAGCTTTCTTT. The chain employs TRBV28 and TRBJ1-1; perhaps TRBD1 as D (5 bases). Germline CDR1 reads MDHEN; CDR2 reads SYDVKM. V gave up 5 bases and J gave up 4 bases, with 11 bases separating them. The CDR3 covers 13 residues.